This T cell receptor (beta chain) was found in a study of molecular identifiers for immune sequencing clone quantification. Study context: Five aliquots were made in replicates from the RNA of approximately 22,000 or 94,000 naive CD8 cells, and four were sequenced.

MiXCR, applied by TCRdb to the PCR reads, yields one record per CDR3 protein. The sample records more than 450,000 distinct CDR3 sequences, around 23% being singletons. The sample consisted of naive CD8+ T cells from blood, with Jurkat cell RNA spiked in. Indicated subset: FACS-sorted CD8+CD4-CCR7+CD45RA+ naive T cells. The clonotype comes from a human donor in good health. Some libraries in this study had Jurkat cell RNA spiked in.

CDR3 nucleotides: TGCGCCAGCAGTCATAGTAGAGCCAATGAGCAGTTCTTC. It encodes CASSHSRANEQFF. The chain is built from TRBV4-3 and TRBJ2-1; D uncertain. V lost 6 bases to trimming and J lost 6 bases, with 12 bases between them. The germline CDR1 and CDR2 sequences are LGHNA and YSLEER. The CDR3 extends over 13 amino acids.